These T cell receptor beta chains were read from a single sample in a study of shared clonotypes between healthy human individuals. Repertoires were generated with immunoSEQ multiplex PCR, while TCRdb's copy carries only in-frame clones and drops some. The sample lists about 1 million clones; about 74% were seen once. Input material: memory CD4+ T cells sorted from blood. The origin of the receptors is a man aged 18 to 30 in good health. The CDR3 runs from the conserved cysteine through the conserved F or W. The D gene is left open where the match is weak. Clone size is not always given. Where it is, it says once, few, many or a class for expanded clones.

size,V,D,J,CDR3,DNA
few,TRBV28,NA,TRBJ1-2,CASSLPAGAEGYTF,TGTGCCAGCAGTTTACCCGCGGGGGCTGAAGGCTACACCTTC
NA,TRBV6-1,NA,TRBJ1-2,CATNREGIYGYTF,TGTGCCACCAACAGGGAAGGAATATACGGCTACACCTTC
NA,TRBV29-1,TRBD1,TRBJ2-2,CSAGTGVYTGELFF,TGCAGCGCAGGGACAGGGGTTTATACCGGGGAGCTGTTTTTT
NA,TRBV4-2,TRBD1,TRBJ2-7,CASSQAQGIMGYEQYF,TGTGCCAGCAGCCAAGCACAGGGGATAATGGGCTACGAGCAGTACTTC
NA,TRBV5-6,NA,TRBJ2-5,CASSLEGQYQETQYF,TGTGCCAGCAGCTTGGAAGGACAGTACCAAGAGACCCAGTACTTC
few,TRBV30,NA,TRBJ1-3,CGGQPSSGNTIYF,TGTGGTGGACAGCCTAGCTCTGGAAACACCATATATTTT
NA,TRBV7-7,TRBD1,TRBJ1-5,CASSESRDRGHVGNQPQHF,TGTGCTAGCAGCGAATCCCGGGACAGGGGGCATGTGGGCAATCAGCCCCAGCATTTT
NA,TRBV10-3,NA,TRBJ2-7,CAVGGPRMGRGNEQYF,TGTGCTGTCGGCGGACCCAGAATGGGTCGGGGAAACGAGCAGTACTTC
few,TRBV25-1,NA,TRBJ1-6,CASSEWSSPLHF,TGTGCCAGCAGTGAATGGAGTTCACCCCTCCACTTT
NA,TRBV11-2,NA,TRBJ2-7,CASRPRQTSYEQYF,TGTGCCAGCAGGCCCCGACAGACCTCCTACGAGCAGTACTTC
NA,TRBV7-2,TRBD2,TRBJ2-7,CASSLRGRAVGYEQYF,TGTGCCAGCAGCTTACGCGGGAGGGCTGTAGGCTACGAGCAGTACTTC
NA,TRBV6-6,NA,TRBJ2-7,CASSFGGSYEQYF,TGTGCCAGCAGTTTTGGAGGCAGTTACGAGCAGTACTTC
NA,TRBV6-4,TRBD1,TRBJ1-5,CASSDIDRGRVGQPQHF,TGTGCCAGCAGTGACATCGACAGGGGGCGTGTGGGACAGCCCCAGCATTTT
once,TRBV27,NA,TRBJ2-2,CASSLLQGMRTGELFF,TGTGCCAGCAGTTTGTTGCAGGGGATGCGGACCGGGGAGCTGTTTTTT
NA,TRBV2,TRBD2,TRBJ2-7,CASSVVAGGPAEQYF,TGTGCCAGCAGTGTAGTAGCGGGAGGGCCGGCCGAGCAGTACTTC
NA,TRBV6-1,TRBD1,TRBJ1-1,CASSEIWRQGEAFF,TGTGCCAGCAGTGAAATCTGGAGACAGGGTGAAGCTTTCTTT
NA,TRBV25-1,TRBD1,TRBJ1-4,CASSDPGQPNEKLFF,TGTGCCAGCAGTGACCCGGGACAGCCTAATGAAAAACTGTTTTTT
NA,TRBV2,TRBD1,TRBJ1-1,CASGGQEIMNTEAFF,TGTGCCAGTGGGGGACAGGAGATTATGAACACTGAAGCTTTCTTT
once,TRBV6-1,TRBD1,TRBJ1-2,CASRPQGAGGYTF,TGTGCCAGCAGACCACAGGGGGCCGGTGGCTACACCTTC
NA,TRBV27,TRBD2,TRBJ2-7,CASSLFPPTSLRHEQYF,TGTGCCAGCAGTTTATTTCCGCCGACTAGCCTGCGCCACGAGCAGTACTTC
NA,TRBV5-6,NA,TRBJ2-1,CASSLEGPGYNEQFF,TGTGCCAGCAGCCTGGAAGGTCCGGGATACAATGAGCAGTTCTTC
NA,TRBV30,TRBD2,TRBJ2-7,CAWSVGRAYEQYF,TGTGCCTGGAGTGTGGGGAGGGCCTACGAGCAGTACTTC
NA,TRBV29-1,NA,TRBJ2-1,CSVARWGDNEQFF,TGCAGCGTTGCCCGATGGGGCGACAATGAGCAGTTCTTC
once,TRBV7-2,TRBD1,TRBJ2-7,CASSLAGTGGHEQYF,TGTGCCAGCAGCTTAGCTGGGACAGGGGGCCACGAGCAGTACTTC
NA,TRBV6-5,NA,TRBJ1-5,CASRDHSNQPQHF,TGTGCCAGCCGGGACCATAGCAATCAGCCCCAGCATTTT
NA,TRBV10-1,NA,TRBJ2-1,CASSKTSSAYNEQFF,TGCGCCAGCAGCAAAACGAGTTCGGCTTACAATGAGCAGTTCTTC
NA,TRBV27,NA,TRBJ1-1,CASSLGGKGNTEAFF,TGTGCCAGCAGTTTGGGGGGTAAGGGGAACACTGAAGCTTTCTTT
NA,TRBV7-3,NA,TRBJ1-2,CASSLTETGSGYTF,TGTGCCAGCAGCTTAACCGAGACAGGTTCTGGCTACACCTTC
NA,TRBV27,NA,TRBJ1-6,CASSSRGGPYNSPLHF,TGTGCCAGCAGTTCCCGGGGGGGGCCCTATAATTCACCCCTCCACTTT
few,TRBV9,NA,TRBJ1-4,CASSARRVGEKLFF,TGTGCCAGCAGCGCCCGAAGGGTTGGTGAAAAACTGTTTTTT
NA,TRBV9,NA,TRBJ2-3,CASSVGEALSTDTQYF,TGTGCCAGCAGCGTAGGGGAAGCGTTAAGCACAGATACGCAGTATTTT
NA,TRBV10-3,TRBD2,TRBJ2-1,CAISEWASGGNEQFF,TGTGCCATCAGTGAGTGGGCTAGCGGGGGGAATGAGCAGTTCTTC
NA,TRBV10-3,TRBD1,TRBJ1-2,CASTAGTAYGYTF,TGTGCCAGCACCGCCGGGACAGCTTATGGCTACACCTTC
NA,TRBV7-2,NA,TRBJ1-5,CASSLVLGFNQPQHF,TGTGCCAGCAGCCTGGTCCTAGGGTTTAATCAGCCCCAGCATTTT
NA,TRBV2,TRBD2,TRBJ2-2,CASRGLGVDTGELFF,TGTGCCAGCAGGGGACTAGGCGTAGACACCGGGGAGCTGTTTTTT